Below are 22 T cell receptor beta chains sequenced from a single sample in a study of early T cells in non-severe SARS-CoV-2 infection (dated by TCRdb to the early 2020s). The library was generated by 5' RACE. Sequenced on a NextSeq 500. Clones were called with MiXCR by TCRdb after fastp trimmed the public reads at Q25, and only in-frame beta chains were retained. Rows with a matching CDR3 protein are joined into one entry that keeps the most common DNA and genes. This sample comprises over 85,000 distinct CDR3 sequences, roughly 15% of them detected only once. The top ten hold roughly 1.2% of the sample. The specimen sequenced was whole blood. The receptors stem from an adult who was a healthcare worker with PCR-confirmed SARS-CoV-2 infection or an uninfected control (not recorded which).

This clonotype was counted at least ten times. The V gene is TRBV3-1, the J gene TRBJ2-2; D might be TRBD1 or TRBD2, each matching 5 bases. The ends were cut back, 3 bases at V and 0 bases at J, with 11 bases in the middle. Germline V gives CDR1 LGHDT, CDR2 YNNKEL (reference sequence). The CDR3 spans 16 residues. CDR3 in DNA: TGTGCCAGCAGCCAGCCCGGGACGGCGAACACCGGGGAGCTGTTTTTT. The encoded protein is CASSQPGTANTGELFF.

This clonotype was seen repeatedly, ten times or more. The chain uses TRBV28 and TRBJ2-2, with unresolved D. Trimming stripped 4 bases from V and 1 base from J, with 13 bases between. The germline V gene has CDR1 MDHEN and CDR2 SYDVKM. This CDR3 contains 16 residues. The CDR3 spells CASSSQNIENTGELFF. The CDR3 nucleotides read TGTGCCAGCAGTTCTCAAAACATAGAGAACACCGGGGAGCTGTTTTTT.

The chain joins TRBV7-9 to TRBJ2-5, with D possibly matching TRBD2 (5 bases). The CDR3 loop spans 12 amino acids. Trimming shortened V by 5 bases and J by 4 bases, and 8 bases separated the two germline ends. Per germline, CDR1 SEHNR and CDR2 FQNEAQ (reference sequence). The CDR3 nucleotides are TGTGCCAGCAGCCCGGCGGGAGAGACCCAGTACTTC. It translates to CASSPAGETQYF. Drawing the rest from reference TRBV7-9 and TRBJ2-5, the complete variable domain is DTGVSQNPRHKITKRGQNVTFRCDPISEHNRLYWYRQTLGQGPEFLTYFQNEAQLEKSRLLSDRFSAERPKGSFSTLEIQRTEQGDSAMYLCASSPAGETQYFGPGTRLLVL.

There are many counts of this clonotype. The J gene is TRBJ1-1, the V gene TRBV5-1; TRBD1 matches at 9 bases. CDR1 and CDR2 from the germline V gene are SGHRS and YFSETQ. Losses at the gene ends were 3 bases for V and 1 base for J; bases not matched to a gene: 1. The CDR3 totals 14 residues. The CDR3 DNA sequence: TGCGCCAGCAGCTCGACAGGGGGGAACACTGAAGCTTTCTTT. This sequence encodes CASSSTGGNTEAFF.

This chain uses TRBV30 with TRBJ1-2, with D perhaps TRBD1 (6 bases). The CDR3 totals 13 residues. Germline V lookup: CDR1 GTSNPN, CDR2 SVGIG (reference sequence). V shed 2 bases and J shed 5 bases, with 12 bases lying between them. This CDR3 reads CAWSIRGGYGYTF. The CDR3 DNA reads TGTGCCTGGAGTATCAGGGGAGGTTATGGCTACACCTTC.

The chain employs TRBV7-2 and TRBJ2-7, with 7 bases that match TRBD1. Germline CDR1 and CDR2: SGHTA and FQGNSA. The CDR3 consists of 13 residues. Trimming took 4 bases from V and 3 from J; bases not matched to a gene: 3. CDR3 in amino acids: CASSWDSVYEQYF. The CDR3 bases are TGTGCCAGCAGCTGGGACAGCGTCTACGAGCAGTACTTC.

This clonotype has a handful of counts. This sequence joins TRBV5-1 and TRBJ2-2, with TRBD1 identical over 9 bases. Germline values: CDR1 SGHRS, CDR2 YFSETQ. The CDR3 runs 18 residues. Trimming cost V 0 bases and J 3 bases; bases outside gene matches: 9. The CDR3 here is CASSLADLDRGDTGELFF. The CDR3 DNA sequence: TGCGCCAGCAGCTTGGCGGATCTGGACAGGGGTGACACCGGGGAGCTGTTTTTT.

This clonotype was counted between two and nine times. The rearrangement joins TRBV19 to TRBJ1-2; D is ambiguous. The ends were cut back, 1 base at V and 1 base at J, with 7 bases in the middle. Germline-derived CDR1 and CDR2 are LNHDA and SQIVND (reference sequence). The length of the CDR3 is 14 residues. The CDR3 coding sequence is TGTGCCAGTAGTATAGGTCTTTTTAACTATGGCTACACCTTC. Its translation is CASSIGLFNYGYTF.

In its sample, this clonotype was seen a few times. This chain joins TRBV7-9 and TRBJ1-4; D perhaps matches TRBD1 (5 bases). Trimming shortened V by 5 bases and J by 0 bases, and 13 bases separated the two germline ends. The CDR3 is made up of 16 amino acids. The germline V gene has CDR1 SEHNR and CDR2 FQNEAQ (reference sequence). The CDR3 DNA follows: TGTGCCAGCAGCCGTGGAACAGGCGCAACTAATGAAAAACTGTTTTTT. Translated, it gives CASSRGTGATNEKLFF.

This chain connects TRBV24-1 to TRBJ1-2, with D uncertain. CDR3 size: 12 residues. Germline V gene data show CDR1 as KGHDR and CDR2 as SFDVKD. V shed 5 bases and J shed 5 bases, with 8 bases lying between them. In DNA, the CDR3 is TGTGCCACCAGTGTGGATGGTTATGGCTACACCTTC. Protein product: CATSVDGYGYTF.

Remarks on this clonotype: A much larger clone is a single base away; this may be a read error. The chain's CDR3 is CVSREAFVSYEQYF. CDR3 DNA: TGTGTCAGCAGGGAAGCGTTCGTCTCCTACGAGCAGTACTTC. The chain employs TRBV6-2 or TRBV6-3 and TRBJ2-7; TRBD1 might be the D (5 bases). The CDR3 is 14 amino acids. Germline V gene data show CDR1 as MNHEY and CDR2 as SVGEGT.

This clonotype came up once. One junction end disagrees with the germline gene, perhaps due to a read error. The V and J genes are TRBV5-6 and TRBJ2-7; D ambiguous. Germline V gene data show CDR1 as SGHDT and CDR2 as YYEEEE. CDR3 size: 13 residues. The DNA for the CDR3 is TGTACCAGCAGCGCAGGTCGAACCTACGAGCAGTACTTC. As protein: CTSSAGRTYEQYF.

This clonotype was seen a few times. V is TRBV9 and J is TRBJ1-1; D is ambiguous. This CDR3 region has 13 residues. V lost 0 bases and J 7 bases, leaving 10 bases between the germline ends. Germline V lookup: CDR1 SGDLS, CDR2 YYNGEE. CDR3 in DNA: TGTGCCAGCAGCGTAGGGTTTCGGGGTGAAGCTTTCTTT. This encodes CASSVGFRGEAFF.

The chain carries TRBV7-2 and TRBJ2-1; D might be TRBD2 (5 bases). The CDR3 sequence is 14 residues long. CDR1 and CDR2 from the germline V gene are SGHTA and FQGNSA. Deletions cut 7 bases from V and 8 bases from J, with 18 bases between. The CDR3 reads CASTTDGNVDEQFF. The CDR3 DNA reads TGTGCCAGCACCACAGACGGGAATGTTGATGAGCAGTTCTTC.

This rearrangement joins TRBV12-3 or TRBV12-4 to TRBJ2-5, with a weak D call TRBD2 (5 bases). CDR3 size: 17 residues. Trimming left V 5 bases short and J 1 base short, with 20 bases between. The DNA for the CDR3 is TGTGCCAGCAGTCCTTCAATTCTCGGACTGTTCCAAGAGACCCAGTACTTC. Encoded protein: CASSPSILGLFQETQYF.

The V gene is TRBV27, the J gene TRBJ1-1, with D possibly being TRBD1 (6 bases). V lost 3 bases, J lost 6 bases, and 11 bases lay in between. This CDR3 is 13 amino acids long. Per the germline V gene, CDR1 is MNHEY and CDR2 is SMNVEV (reference sequence). CDR3 DNA: TGTGCCAGCAGTTTCACAGGGATCCCTGAAGCTTTCTTT. Translated: CASSFTGIPEAFF.

At least ten counts were recorded for this clonotype. V gene TRBV14 combines with J gene TRBJ2-1, with D hard to call. This CDR3 contains 16 residues. V shed 4 bases and J shed 3 bases, with 16 bases lying between them. Germline assignment: CDR1 SGHDN and CDR2 FVKESK. The CDR3 DNA is TGTGCCAGCAGCCCTCTCACAAGCATCTACTACAATGAGCAGTTCTTC. It specifies CASSPLTSIYYNEQFF. Supplemented by reference TRBV14 and TRBJ2-1, the full variable domain reads EAGVTQFPSHSVIEKGQTVTLRCDPISGHDNLYWYRRVMGKEIKFLLHFVKESKQDESGMPNNRFLAERTGGTYSTLKVQPAELEDSGVYFCASSPLTSIYYNEQFFGPGTRLTVL.

Only a few counts were recorded for this clonotype. The rearrangement joins TRBV28 to TRBJ2-1, with D maybe TRBD1 (6 bases). V lost 2 bases and J lost 10, with 15 bases in between. There are 14 residues in the CDR3. Germline loops: CDR1 MDHEN, CDR2 SYDVKM. The CDR3 protein is CASSLPPGHREQFF. As DNA, the CDR3 is TGTGCCAGCAGTTTACCCCCGGGACATCGGGAGCAGTTCTTC.

CDR3 in amino acids: CAISEFGGPLNTEAFF. The CDR3 DNA sequence: TGTGCCATCAGTGAGTTTGGGGGACCGCTGAACACTGAAGCTTTCTTT. The chain links TRBV10-3 to TRBJ1-1, with D perhaps TRBD1 (5 bases). This CDR3 spans 16 amino acids. Germline V gives CDR1 ENHRY, CDR2 SYGVKD. V lost 1 base to trimming and J lost 0 bases, with 12 bases between them.

The chain has TRBV3-1 and TRBJ2-3; D ambiguous. Deletions cut 0 bases from V and 3 bases from J, with 10 bases between. Germline CDR1 and CDR2: LGHDT and YNNKEL (reference sequence). The CDR3 is 15 amino acids. In nucleotides, the CDR3 is TGTGCCAGCAGCCAAGATCTAAACCCAACAGATACGCAGTATTTT. It codes for CASSQDLNPTDTQYF.

This clonotype showed up just once. The chain is built from TRBV3-1 and TRBJ1-5, with a weak D call TRBD1 (5 bases). The V end lost 3 bases, the J end lost 8 bases, and 11 bases lay between the germline ends. The CDR3 is 13 residues long. CDR1 and CDR2 (germline): LGHDT, YNNKEL (reference sequence). The DNA for the CDR3 is TGTGCCAGCAGCCAGGCAGGGTGGGAGCCCCAGCATTTT. Protein sequence: CASSQAGWEPQHF.

The chain couples TRBV7-9 to TRBJ2-2, with TRBD2 matching over 8 bases. Germline values: CDR1 SEHNR, CDR2 FQNEAQ (reference sequence). The trim removed 4 bases at V and 5 bases at J, leaving 6 bases unmatched. The CDR3 is 15 amino acids. The chain's CDR3 is CASSSRGDPTGELFF. CDR3 bases: TGTGCCAGCAGCTCGCGGGGGGACCCGACCGGGGAGCTGTTTTTT. Based on the CDR3 plus reference TRBV7-9 and TRBJ2-2, the full variable domain is DTGVSQNPRHKITKRGQNVTFRCDPISEHNRLYWYRQTLGQGPEFLTYFQNEAQLEKSRLLSDRFSAERPKGSFSTLEIQRTEQGDSAMYLCASSSRGDPTGELFFGEGSRLTVL.